The 2 T cell receptor beta chains presented below share a single source sample, sequenced in a study of response to subunit inactivated influenza vaccine. TCRdb reanalysed the RT-PCR reads using MiXCR and keeps one entry per CDR3 protein. The sample lists over 750,000 distinct CDR3 sequences; over 20% were seen once. The starting material was PBMCs from blood, obtained 4 to 6 days after vaccination. The receptors stem from a man in his fifties who received an inactivated influenza vaccine.

In this sample, this clonotype turned up a few times. A much larger clonotype is one base distant, so this may be a read error. The gene calls are TRBV5-6 and TRBJ2-5, with 9 bases lining up with TRBD2. This CDR3 has 14 residues. Germline-derived CDR1 and CDR2 are SGHDT and YYEEEE. Trimming cost V 5 bases and J 1 base; bases outside gene matches: 3. CDR3 sequence (DNA): TGTGCCAGCAGGTTTAGCGGGAGCCAAGAGACCCAGTACTTC. Its translation: CASRFSGSQETQYF.

This clonotype occurred once. The chain carries TRBV6-1 and TRBJ2-2; 7 bases map to TRBD1. The germline gives CDR1 MNHNS, CDR2 SASEGT. Germline trimming cut 5 bases from V and 4 bases from J; bases unmatched to any gene: 4. This CDR3 spans 14 amino acids. In nucleotides, the CDR3 is TGTGCCAGCAGTACGGACAGGACCACCGGGGAGCTGTTTTTT. It is translated as CASSTDRTTGELFF.